This TCR beta chain derives from a study of shared clonotypes between healthy human individuals. Study-level results: A few donors shared around 5.2% of their naive CD4 clonotypes.

This CDR3 comprises 16 residues. Germline-derived CDR1 and CDR2 are SGHAT and FQNNGV. Between the trimmed V and J ends, which lost 5 bases and 0 bases, there was a span of 11 bases. The protocol was immunoSEQ multiplex PCR, while the TCRdb copy is restricted to in-frame clones and leaves out a portion. Here the sample spans some 660,000 clones, more than 70% being singletons. Turning to this clone: Its antigen is unidentified.

The receptor comes from a woman younger than 45 in good health. The gene calls are TRBV11-2 and TRBJ2-6; D ambiguous. The sequenced sample consisted of memory CD4+ T cells sorted from blood. Subset reported: CD45RA-negative fraction. The CDR3 reads CASSPLGVSGANVLTF. Here the CDR3 DNA reads TGTGCCAGCAGCCCCTTGGGTGTCTCTGGGGCCAACGTCCTGACTTTC.